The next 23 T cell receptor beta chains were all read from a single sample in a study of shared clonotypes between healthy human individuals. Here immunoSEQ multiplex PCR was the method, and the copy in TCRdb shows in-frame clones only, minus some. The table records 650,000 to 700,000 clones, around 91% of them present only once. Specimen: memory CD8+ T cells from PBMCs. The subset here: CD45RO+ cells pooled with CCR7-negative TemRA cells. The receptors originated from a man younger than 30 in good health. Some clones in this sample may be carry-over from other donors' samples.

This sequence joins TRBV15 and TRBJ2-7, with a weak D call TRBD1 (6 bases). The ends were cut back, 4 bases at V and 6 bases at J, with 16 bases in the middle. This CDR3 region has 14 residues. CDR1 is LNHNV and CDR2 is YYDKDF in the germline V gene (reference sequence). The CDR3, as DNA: TGTGCCACCAGCACCCCGGGACACGGCCCCGAGCAGTACTTC. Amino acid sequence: CATSTPGHGPEQYF.

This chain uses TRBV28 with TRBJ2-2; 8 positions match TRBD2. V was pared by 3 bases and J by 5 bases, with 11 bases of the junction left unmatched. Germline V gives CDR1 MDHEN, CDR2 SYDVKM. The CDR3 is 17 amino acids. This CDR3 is CASSFPLGPGGTGELFF. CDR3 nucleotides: TGTGCCAGCAGTTTCCCCCTTGGCCCGGGGGGGACCGGGGAGCTGTTTTTT. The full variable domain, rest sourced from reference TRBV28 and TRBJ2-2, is DVKVTQSSRYLVKRTGEKVFLECVQDMDHENMFWYRQDPGLGLRLIYFSYDVKMKEKGDIPEGYSVSREKKERFSLILESASTNQTSMYLCASSFPLGPGGTGELFFGEGSRLTVL.

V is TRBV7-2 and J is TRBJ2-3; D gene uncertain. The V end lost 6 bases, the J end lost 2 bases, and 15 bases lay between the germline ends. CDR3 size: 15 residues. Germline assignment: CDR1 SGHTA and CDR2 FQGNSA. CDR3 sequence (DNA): TGTGCCAGCAGTCAAGGGTTCAAACTCACAGATACGCAGTATTTT. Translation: CASSQGFKLTDTQYF. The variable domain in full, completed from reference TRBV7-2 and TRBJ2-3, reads GAGVSQSPSNKVTEKGKDVELRCDPISGHTALYWYRQSLGQGLEFLIYFQGNSAPDKSGLPSDRFSAERTGGSVSTLTIQRTQQEDSAVYLCASSQGFKLTDTQYFGPGTRLTVL.

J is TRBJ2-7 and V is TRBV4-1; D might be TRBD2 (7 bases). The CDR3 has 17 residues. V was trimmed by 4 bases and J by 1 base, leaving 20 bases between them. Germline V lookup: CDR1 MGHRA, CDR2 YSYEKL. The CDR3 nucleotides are TGCGCCAGCAGCCTAAGCTTAGGGGGGGAACGATCCTACGAGCAGTACTTC. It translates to CASSLSLGGERSYEQYF.

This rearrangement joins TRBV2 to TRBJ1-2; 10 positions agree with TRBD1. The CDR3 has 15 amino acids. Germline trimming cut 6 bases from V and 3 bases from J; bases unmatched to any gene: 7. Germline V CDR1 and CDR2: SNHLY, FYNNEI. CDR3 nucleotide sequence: TGTGCCAGCAGACTGACAGGGGGCGAATACTATGGCTACACCTTC. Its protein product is CASRLTGGEYYGYTF. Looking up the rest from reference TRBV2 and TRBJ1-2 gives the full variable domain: EPEVTQTPSHQVTQMGQEVILRCVPISNHLYFYWYRQILGQKVEFLVSFYNNEISEKSEIFDDQFSVERPDGSNFTLKIRSTKLEDSAMYFCASRLTGGEYYGYTFGSGTRLTVV.

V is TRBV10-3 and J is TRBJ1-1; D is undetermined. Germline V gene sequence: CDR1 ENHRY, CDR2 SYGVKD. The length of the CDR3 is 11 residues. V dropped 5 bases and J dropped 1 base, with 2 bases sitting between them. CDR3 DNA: TGTGCCATCAGTCAGAACACTGAAGCTTTCTTT. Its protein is CAISQNTEAFF.

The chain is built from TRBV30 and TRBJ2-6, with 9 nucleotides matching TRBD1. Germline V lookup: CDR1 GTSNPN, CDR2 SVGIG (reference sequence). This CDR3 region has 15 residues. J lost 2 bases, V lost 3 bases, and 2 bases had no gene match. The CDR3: CAWRDRGTGANVLTF. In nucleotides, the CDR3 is TGTGCCTGGAGGGACAGGGGAACTGGGGCCAACGTCCTGACTTTC.

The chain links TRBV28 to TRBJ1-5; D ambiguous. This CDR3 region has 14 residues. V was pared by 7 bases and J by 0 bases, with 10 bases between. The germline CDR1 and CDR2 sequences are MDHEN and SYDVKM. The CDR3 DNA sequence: TGTGCCAGCACCCAATGGGATAGCAATCAGCCCCAGCATTTT. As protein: CASTQWDSNQPQHF.

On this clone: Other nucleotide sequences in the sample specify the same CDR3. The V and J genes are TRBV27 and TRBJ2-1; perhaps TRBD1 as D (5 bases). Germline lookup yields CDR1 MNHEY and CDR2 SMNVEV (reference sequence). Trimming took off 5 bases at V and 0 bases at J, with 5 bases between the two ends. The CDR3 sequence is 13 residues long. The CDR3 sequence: CASSQGSYNEQFF. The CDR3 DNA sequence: TGTGCCAGCAGTCAGGGCTCCTACAATGAGCAGTTCTTC.

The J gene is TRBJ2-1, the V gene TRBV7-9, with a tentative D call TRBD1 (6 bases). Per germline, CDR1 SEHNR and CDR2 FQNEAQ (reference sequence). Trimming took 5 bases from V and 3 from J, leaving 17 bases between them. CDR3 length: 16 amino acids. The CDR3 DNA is TGTGCCAGCAGCACGACCAAGGGGGAGCTCTACAATGAGCAGTTCTTC. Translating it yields CASSTTKGELYNEQFF.

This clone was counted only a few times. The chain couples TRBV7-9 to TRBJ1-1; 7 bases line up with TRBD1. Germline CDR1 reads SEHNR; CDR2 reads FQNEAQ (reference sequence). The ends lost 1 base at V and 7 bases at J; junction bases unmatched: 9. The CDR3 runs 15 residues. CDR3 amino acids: CASSLGDPGQSEAFF. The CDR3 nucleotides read TGTGCCAGCAGCTTAGGCGATCCGGGACAGAGTGAAGCTTTCTTT.

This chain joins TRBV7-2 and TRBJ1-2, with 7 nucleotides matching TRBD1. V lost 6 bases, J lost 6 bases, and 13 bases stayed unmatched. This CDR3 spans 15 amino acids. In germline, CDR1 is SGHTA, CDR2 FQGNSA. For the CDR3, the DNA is TGTGCCAGCAGAGCGAGTGACAGGGCGGGTCATGGCTACACCTTC. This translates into CASRASDRAGHGYTF. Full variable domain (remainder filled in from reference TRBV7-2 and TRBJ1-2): GAGVSQSPSNKVTEKGKDVELRCDPISGHTALYWYRQSLGQGLEFLIYFQGNSAPDKSGLPSDRFSAERTGGSVSTLTIQRTQQEDSAVYLCASRASDRAGHGYTFGSGTRLTVV.

CDR3 sequence (DNA): TGTGCCAGCCAGTCCCGGGTCAGCAATGAGCAGTTCTTC. Amino acids: CASQSRVSNEQFF. V gene TRBV27 combines with J gene TRBJ2-1; no clear D gene. Germline loops: CDR1 MNHEY, CDR2 SMNVEV (reference sequence). Trimming left V 8 bases short and J 6 bases short, with 14 bases between. The CDR3 runs to 13 residues.

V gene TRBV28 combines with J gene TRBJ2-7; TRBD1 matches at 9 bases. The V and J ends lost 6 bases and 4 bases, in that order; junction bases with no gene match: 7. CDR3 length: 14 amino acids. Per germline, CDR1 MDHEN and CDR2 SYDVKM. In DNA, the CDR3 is TGTGCCAGCAGCGGAACAGGGGGCAATTACGAGCAGTACTTC. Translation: CASSGTGGNYEQYF. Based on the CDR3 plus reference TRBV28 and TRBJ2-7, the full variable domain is DVKVTQSSRYLVKRTGEKVFLECVQDMDHENMFWYRQDPGLGLRLIYFSYDVKMKEKGDIPEGYSVSREKKERFSLILESASTNQTSMYLCASSGTGGNYEQYFGPGTRLTVT.

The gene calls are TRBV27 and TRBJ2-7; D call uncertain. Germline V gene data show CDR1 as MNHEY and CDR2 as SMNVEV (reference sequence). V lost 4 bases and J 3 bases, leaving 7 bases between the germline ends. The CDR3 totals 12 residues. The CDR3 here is CASSSPHYEQYF. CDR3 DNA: TGTGCCAGCAGTTCCCCCCACTACGAGCAGTACTTC.

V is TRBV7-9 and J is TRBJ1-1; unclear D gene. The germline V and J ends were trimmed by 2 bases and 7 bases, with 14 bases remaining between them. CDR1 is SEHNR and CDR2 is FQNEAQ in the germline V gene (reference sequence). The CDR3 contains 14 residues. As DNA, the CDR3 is TGTGCCAGCAGCTTACCTAGACTCTCGGATGAAGCTTTCTTT. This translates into CASSLPRLSDEAFF. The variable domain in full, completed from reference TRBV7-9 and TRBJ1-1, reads DTGVSQNPRHKITKRGQNVTFRCDPISEHNRLYWYRQTLGQGPEFLTYFQNEAQLEKSRLLSDRFSAERPKGSFSTLEIQRTEQGDSAMYLCASSLPRLSDEAFFGQGTRLTVV.

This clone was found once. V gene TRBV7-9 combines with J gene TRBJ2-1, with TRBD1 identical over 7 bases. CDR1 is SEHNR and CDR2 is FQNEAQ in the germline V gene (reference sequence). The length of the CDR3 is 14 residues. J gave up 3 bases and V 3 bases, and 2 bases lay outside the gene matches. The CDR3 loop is CASSLGQLYNEQFF. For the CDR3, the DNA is TGTGCCAGCAGCTTGGGACAGCTCTACAATGAGCAGTTCTTC.

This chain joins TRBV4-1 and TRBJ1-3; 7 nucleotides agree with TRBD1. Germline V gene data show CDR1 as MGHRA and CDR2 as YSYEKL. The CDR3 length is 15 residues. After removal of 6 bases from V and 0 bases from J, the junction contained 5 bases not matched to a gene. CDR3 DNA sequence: TGCGCCAGCAGATTCGGACAGGTCTCTGGAAACACCATATATTTT. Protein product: CASRFGQVSGNTIYF.

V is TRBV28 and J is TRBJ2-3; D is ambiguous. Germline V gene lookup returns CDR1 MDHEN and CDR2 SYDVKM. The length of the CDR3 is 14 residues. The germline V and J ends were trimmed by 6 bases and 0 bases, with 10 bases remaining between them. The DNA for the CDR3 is TGTGCCAGCAGAATGACGGGTAGCACAGATACGCAGTATTTT. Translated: CASRMTGSTDTQYF.

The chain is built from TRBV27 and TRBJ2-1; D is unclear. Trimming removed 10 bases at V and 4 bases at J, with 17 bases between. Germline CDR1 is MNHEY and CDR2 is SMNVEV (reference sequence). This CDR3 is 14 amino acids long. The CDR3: CATSLLGRYNEQFF. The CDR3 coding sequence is TGTGCCACCTCTCTCCTAGGTCGGTACAATGAGCAGTTCTTC.

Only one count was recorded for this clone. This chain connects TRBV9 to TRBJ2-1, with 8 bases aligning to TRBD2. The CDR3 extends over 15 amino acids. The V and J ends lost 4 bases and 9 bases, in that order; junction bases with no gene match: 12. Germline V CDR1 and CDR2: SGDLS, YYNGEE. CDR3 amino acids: CASSTGAGEVPEQFF. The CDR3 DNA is TGTGCCAGCAGCACAGGAGCGGGAGAGGTCCCTGAGCAGTTCTTC.

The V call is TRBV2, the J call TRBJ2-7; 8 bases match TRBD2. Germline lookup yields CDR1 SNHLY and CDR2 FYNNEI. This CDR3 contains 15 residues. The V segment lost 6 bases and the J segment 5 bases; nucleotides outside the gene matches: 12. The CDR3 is CASSPPRGGRDEQYF. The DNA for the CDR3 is TGTGCCAGCAGCCCCCCCCGGGGGGGTAGAGACGAGCAGTACTTC.

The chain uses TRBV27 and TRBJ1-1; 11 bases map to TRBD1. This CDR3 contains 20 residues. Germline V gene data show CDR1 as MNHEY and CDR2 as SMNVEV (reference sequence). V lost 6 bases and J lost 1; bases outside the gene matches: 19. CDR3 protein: CASSPPRSPDRGRENTEAFF. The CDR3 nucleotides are TGTGCCAGCAGCCCCCCCCGGAGTCCGGACAGGGGGCGGGAGAACACTGAAGCTTTCTTT.